A selection of T cell receptor beta chains follows, all from one sample in a study of shared clonotypes between healthy human individuals. TCRdb's table, derived via immunoSEQ multiplex PCR, lists solely in-frame clones and lacks some. The sample records about 1.1 million clones, approximately 80% being singletons. The sample was memory CD4+ T cells from PBMCs. The receptors originated from a man aged 18 to 30 in good health. Some clones in this sample may be carry-over from other donors' samples. CDR3s include the opening cysteine and the closing phenylalanine or tryptophan. D genes are given only for firm matches. Part of the rows lack a size; the others show once, few, many or a class for expanded clones.

.	few	TRBV11-3	TRBJ1-2	CASTPIYGYTF	TGTGCCAGCACCCCAATCTATGGCTACACCTTC
.	.	TRBV5-1	TRBJ2-1	CASSKMRGSYNEQFF	TGCGCCAGCAGCAAAATGAGGGGCTCCTACAATGAGCAGTTCTTC
.	.	TRBV5-8	TRBJ1-2	CASRIQGGANYGYTF	TGTGCCAGCAGAATACAGGGTGGAGCTAACTATGGCTACACCTTC
TRBD1	.	TRBV10-2	TRBJ1-5	CASRGQGEVNQPQHF	TGCGCCAGCAGGGGACAGGGTGAGGTGAATCAGCCCCAGCATTTT
.	.	TRBV4-1	TRBJ2-1	CASSQGVRGVSYNEQFF	TGCGCCAGCAGCCAAGGAGTTAGGGGCGTTTCCTACAATGAGCAGTTCTTC
.	.	TRBV28	TRBJ1-2	CASSLTRGHYGYTF	TGTGCCAGCAGTTTAACTCGGGGGCACTATGGCTACACCTTC
.	many	TRBV30	TRBJ2-5	CAWEDMGQRQETQYF	TGTGCCTGGGAAGATATGGGGCAGAGACAAGAGACCCAGTACTTC
.	.	TRBV5-1	TRBJ1-2	CASSSLPGLEGYTF	TGCGCCAGCAGCTCCCTGCCGGGGCTGGAGGGCTACACCTTC
.	.	TRBV7-3	TRBJ2-3	CASSYLTGSEAQYF	TGTGCCAGCAGCTATCTAACAGGTTCCGAGGCGCAGTATTTT
TRBD1	.	TRBV6-1	TRBJ2-3	CASSELRGSTDTQYF	TGTGCCAGCAGTGAACTCAGGGGGAGCACAGATACGCAGTATTTT
TRBD2	.	TRBV5-5	TRBJ2-5	CASSPLGPGGETQYF	TGTGCCAGCAGCCCCCTTGGGCCGGGAGGAGAGACCCAGTACTTC
.	once	TRBV19	TRBJ1-5	CASSPGRGGQPQHF	TGTGCCAGTAGCCCCGGTCGGGGGGGCCAGCCCCAGCATTTT
TRBD1	.	TRBV5-1	TRBJ2-5	CASSVTGEETQYF	TGCGCCAGCAGCGTGACAGGGGAGGAGACCCAGTACTTC
.	once	TRBV28	TRBJ2-7	CASSSLGTRSSYEQYF	TGTGCCAGCAGTTCCTTAGGGACGCGAAGCTCCTACGAGCAGTACTTC
.	.	TRBV5-1	TRBJ1-1	CASSPITGNTEAFF	TGCGCCAGCAGCCCTATTACAGGGAACACTGAAGCTTTCTTT
.	.	TRBV9	TRBJ2-2	CASSVIGNTGELFF	TGTGCCAGCAGCGTAATAGGAAACACCGGGGAGCTGTTTTTT
TRBD2	.	TRBV28	TRBJ2-7	CASSSPNGLAGLSYEQYF	TGTGCCAGCAGTTCGCCTAACGGACTAGCGGGCCTCTCCTACGAGCAGTACTTC
.	.	TRBV4-1	TRBJ2-7	CASSQVLYYEQYF	TGCGCCAGCAGCCAAGTACTCTACTACGAGCAGTACTTC
.	.	TRBV20-1	TRBJ2-5	CSARSVTQYF	TGCAGTGCTAGATCGGTGACCCAGTACTTC
TRBD1	once	TRBV7-2	TRBJ2-7	CASSENRGAFYEQHF	TGTGCCAGCAGCGAGAACAGGGGCGCCTTTTACGAGCAGCACTTC
TRBD2	.	TRBV7-9	TRBJ2-1	CASSPEGLAGYNEQFF	TGTGCCAGCAGCCCAGAGGGACTAGCGGGGTACAATGAGCAGTTCTTC
.	.	TRBV19	TRBJ2-3	CASSPLRGTDTQYF	TGTGCCAGTAGTCCGCTCCGTGGTACAGATACGCAGTATTTT
TRBD2	.	TRBV6-5	TRBJ2-7	CASRVRLAGVEQYF	TGTGCCAGCAGGGTCCGACTAGCGGGAGTCGAGCAGTACTTC
.	.	TRBV11-2	TRBJ2-1	CASSLPLAGNEQFF	TGTGCCAGCAGCTTACCTCTAGCTGGGAATGAGCAGTTCTTC
.	.	TRBV9	TRBJ1-5	CASGGVGQPQHF	TGTGCCAGCGGAGGGGTTGGTCAGCCCCAGCATTTT
.	once	TRBV2	TRBJ1-2	CASSVTTITRSYTF	TGTGCCAGCAGTGTCACCACGATAACCCGGAGCTACACCTTC
.	.	TRBV7-9	TRBJ2-7	CASSLQGTTYEQYF	TGTGCCAGCAGCTTACAGGGTACCACCTACGAGCAGTACTTC
.	.	TRBV15	TRBJ1-5	CATSEGRVDQPQHF	TGTGCCACCAGCGAAGGGAGGGTAGATCAGCCCCAGCATTTT
TRBD2	.	TRBV27	TRBJ2-1	CASSTRAGYREFF	TGTGCCAGCAGTACAAGAGCGGGATATAGGGAGTTCTTC
TRBD2	.	TRBV4-1	TRBJ2-5	CASSRGTLGLADQETQYF	TGCGCCAGCAGCCGCGGGACCTTGGGACTAGCGGACCAAGAGACCCAGTACTTC
.	.	TRBV30	TRBJ1-5	CAWSVTGIDQPQHF	TGTGCCTGGAGTGTCACAGGGATCGATCAGCCCCAGCATTTT
.	few	TRBV6-5	TRBJ2-6	CASSYSGANVLTF	TGTGCCAGCAGTTACTCTGGGGCCAACGTCCTGACTTTC
.	.	TRBV5-4	TRBJ1-1	CASSSEANTEAFF	TGTGCCAGCAGCTCGGAGGCGAACACTGAAGCTTTCTTT
.	.	TRBV7-9	TRBJ1-1	CASSLSGDTEAFF	TGTGCCAGCAGCTTGAGTGGGGATACTGAAGCTTTCTTT
.	once	TRBV28	TRBJ1-3	CASSYSGTPRRDTIYF	TGTGCCAGCAGTTATTCCGGGACACCTCGGCGAGACACCATATATTTT
.	once	TRBV5-1	TRBJ1-2	CASGLQGATGYTF	TGCGCCAGCGGACTTCAGGGTGCTACTGGCTACACCTTC
.	.	TRBV7-9	TRBJ1-1	CASSSLMGSTEAFF	TGTGCCAGCAGCTCCCTTATGGGCAGCACTGAAGCTTTCTTT
.	.	TRBV14	TRBJ2-1	CASSPLAGLIDNEQFF	TGTGCCAGCAGCCCCCTGGCAGGGTTGATCGACAATGAGCAGTTCTTC
TRBD1	.	TRBV28	TRBJ1-5	CASSTGQGLSNQPQHF	TGTGCCAGCAGTACAGGACAGGGTCTTAGCAATCAGCCCCAGCATTTT
TRBD2	.	TRBV2	TRBJ2-1	CASRETSGSWNEQFF	TGTGCCAGCAGAGAGACTAGCGGGAGTTGGAATGAGCAGTTCTTC
TRBD1	.	TRBV7-9	TRBJ2-7	CASSLARGPYEQYF	TGTGCCAGCAGCTTAGCCAGGGGGCCCTACGAGCAGTACTTC
.	.	TRBV6-5	TRBJ2-5	CASSSLGAAGETQYF	TGTGCCAGCAGTTCCCTTGGGGCAGCGGGTGAGACCCAGTACTTC
TRBD1	.	TRBV10-3	TRBJ1-2	CAISETGGYGYTF	TGTGCCATCAGTGAGACAGGGGGCTATGGCTACACCTTC
TRBD1	.	TRBV15	TRBJ2-7	CATSSWDRGAYEQYF	TGTGCCACCAGCAGTTGGGACAGGGGGGCCTACGAGCAGTACTTC
.	.	TRBV30	TRBJ2-2	CAWSERLFTGELFF	TGTGCCTGGTCCGAGCGGCTGTTCACCGGGGAGCTGTTTTTT
.	few	TRBV5-1	TRBJ2-7	CASSLGAQGGAYEQYF	TGCGCCAGCAGCTTGGGGGCGCAGGGTGGGGCCTACGAGCAGTACTTC
.	once	TRBV2	TRBJ1-1	CASVQQAEAFF	TGTGCCAGCGTACAACAGGCTGAAGCTTTCTTT
.	.	TRBV4-1	TRBJ2-1	CASRQRDEQFF	TGCGCCAGCAGGCAGAGGGATGAGCAGTTCTTC
.	.	TRBV11-2	TRBJ1-2	CASSLDSNVNYGYTF	TGTGCCAGCAGCTTAGATTCGAACGTTAACTATGGCTACACCTTC
.	.	TRBV6-1	TRBJ1-5	CAGGKLDSNQPQHF	TGTGCCGGGGGGAAACTAGATAGCAATCAGCCCCAGCATTTT
.	.	TRBV5-4	TRBJ2-1	CASSLDSNEQFF	TGTGCCAGCAGCTTGGACTCAAATGAGCAGTTCTTC
TRBD2	.	TRBV7-2	TRBJ2-2	CASSLVSGRTGELFF	TGTGCCAGCAGCTTAGTAAGCGGGAGGACCGGGGAGCTGTTTTTT
.	.	TRBV2	TRBJ2-7	CASSEQGYEQYF	TGTGCCAGCAGTGAACAGGGCTACGAGCAGTACTTC
.	.	TRBV11-2	TRBJ1-4	CASSLEPAREKLFF	TGTGCCAGCAGCTTAGAGCCCGCACGTGAAAAACTGTTTTTT
.	.	TRBV11-3	TRBJ2-7	CASSLFSGSENEQYF	TGTGCCAGCAGCTTATTTTCAGGCTCGGAGAACGAGCAGTACTTC
.	.	TRBV2	TRBJ2-3	CASSEGGGRRQYF	TGTGCCAGCAGTGAGGGAGGGGGACGCAGGCAGTATTTT
.	.	TRBV6-5	TRBJ2-5	CASSQEGETQYF	TGTGCCAGCAGTCAGGAGGGGGAGACCCAGTACTTC
TRBD2	.	TRBV2	TRBJ2-7	CASSGAGVLREQYF	TGTGCCAGCAGTGGAGCGGGAGTTTTACGCGAGCAGTACTTC
.	.	TRBV9	TRBJ2-7	CASSRSTQAREQYF	TGTGCCAGCAGCCGATCTACCCAGGCTCGCGAGCAGTACTTC